The clone carrying this T cell receptor beta chain was seen a few times. What it binds is not known. The isolated RNA, all of it, was reverse transcribed, so expressed TCRB transcripts were what got sequenced. Using immunoSEQ multiplex PCR, the repertoire was profiled, and TCRdb retains in-frame clones only, with some absent. This sample yields 160,000 or so clones, of which 8% to 8.5% are seen a single time; around 0.56% belongs to the top ten. CDR3 length equals 14 residues. Germline lookup yields CDR1 SGHRS and CDR2 YFSETQ. The V gene lost 0 bases and the J gene lost 5 bases, with 11 bases spanning the gap. This sample is drawn from a study of beta chain features in type 1 diabetes. Study-level results: Shorter templates might be favored by PCR, and equally so in patients and in controls. A moderate, significant TCRB CDR3 shortening appeared in type 1 diabetes across four CD4+ subsets.

One heparinised draw of blood, averaging about 110 mL, came from each donor. Populations obtained by sorting all exceeded 95% purity. The source of this sequence is a woman aged 18-29 years with type 1 diabetes. The sample was central memory CD4+ T cells from blood. This chain connects TRBV5-1 to TRBJ2-5; tentative D call: TRBD2 (6 bases). The CDR3 DNA reads TGCGCCAGCAGCTTGGGATCAGGGAGGGAGACCCAGTACTTC. Encoded protein: CASSLGSGRETQYF. Supplemented by reference TRBV5-1 and TRBJ2-5, the full variable domain reads KAGVTQTPRYLIKTRGQQVTLSCSPISGHRSVSWYQQTPGQGLQFLFEYFSETQRNKGNFPGRFSGRQFSNSRSEMNVSTLELGDSALYLCASSLGSGRETQYFGPGTRLLVL.